The 9 T cell receptor beta chains presented below share a single source sample, sequenced in a study of vaccination and CD4 T cells after COVID-19. Their specific antigens are unknown. Sequence data for DNA of cultured CD4+ T cells were generated by the Oncomine TCR Beta short-read assay. TCRdb re-derived calls from the PCR reads in MiXCR, one entry per CDR3 protein. The sample records over 14,000 distinct CDR3 sequences, over 45% being singletons. Noted treatment: roughly 11-day PBMC culture with coronavirus spike peptide pools or control peptides (ViraFEST assay). The sample taken for sequencing was CD4+ T cells from blood, cultured in vitro. Source of these receptors: a human donor who had recovered from COVID-19.

This clonotype came up once. The rearrangement uses TRBV6-1 and TRBJ2-7; 7 bases agree with TRBD2. This CDR3 has 14 residues. The germline CDR1 and CDR2 sequences are MNHNS and SASEGT. Trimming cost V 6 bases and J 2 bases; bases outside gene matches: 7. CDR3 bases: TGTGCCAGCAGCCAGCGGGACGGAACCTACGAGCAGTACTTC. Protein: CASSQRDGTYEQYF.

V and J are TRBV2 and TRBJ1-1; no definite D call. V lost 9 bases, J lost 1 base, and 15 bases lay in between. CDR1 SNHLY and CDR2 FYNNEI come from the germline V gene. The CDR3 runs to 14 residues. CDR3 in amino acids: CARENRRTNTEAFF. The CDR3 DNA is TGTGCCAGAGAGAACCGCCGGACGAACACTGAAGCTTTCTTT.

This rearrangement joins TRBV15 to TRBJ1-3; D unresolved. Germline CDR1 LNHNV, CDR2 YYDKDF (reference sequence). Between the trimmed V and J ends, which lost 5 bases and 0 bases, there was a span of 11 bases. This CDR3 comprises 15 residues. The CDR3 DNA is TGTGCCACCAGCGCAGCGATATTCTCTGGAAACACCATATATTTT. It codes for CATSAAIFSGNTIYF.

This clonotype was counted once. CDR3 sequence: CASSLGGAGQETQYF. The DNA for the CDR3 is TGCGCCAGCAGCTTGGGGGGGGCGGGTCAAGAGACCCAGTACTTC. The chain employs TRBV5-1 and TRBJ2-5, with D perhaps matching TRBD1 or TRBD2 (6 bases each). Trimming pared 0 bases from V and 2 bases from J, leaving 11 bases between. There are 15 residues in the CDR3. Germline V gene sequence: CDR1 SGHRS, CDR2 YFSETQ.

This chain links TRBV5-6 with TRBJ1-1; the D gene is possibly TRBD1 (5 bases). V dropped 0 bases and J dropped 3 bases, with 12 bases sitting between them. Germline V gene sequence: CDR1 SGHDT, CDR2 YYEEEE. CDR3 length: 15 residues. CDR3 in amino acids: CASSLAPQGYTEAFF. CDR3 coding DNA: TGTGCCAGCAGCTTGGCCCCGCAGGGTTACACTGAAGCTTTCTTT.

This rearrangement joins TRBV6-1 to TRBJ1-1, with unresolved D. The V end was cut by 5 bases, the J end by 1 base, with 11 bases between. CDR1 and CDR2 (germline): MNHNS, SASEGT. The CDR3 sequence is 14 residues long. The CDR3 region is CASSRRTGNTEAFF. CDR3 coding DNA: TGTGCCAGCAGTCGCCGGACGGGGAACACTGAAGCTTTCTTT.

The V gene is TRBV30, the J gene TRBJ2-2; D remains ambiguous. Germline V gene lookup returns CDR1 GTSNPN and CDR2 SVGIG (reference sequence). This CDR3 has 14 amino acids. Trimming shortened V by 3 bases and J by 2 bases, and 10 bases separated the two germline ends. The DNA of the CDR3 is TGTGCCTGGAGGCGACGGACCAACACCGGGGAGCTGTTTTTT. Translation: CAWRRRTNTGELFF.

The chain carries TRBV7-6 and TRBJ1-2; D not resolved. CDR1 and CDR2 (germline): SGHVS, FNYEAQ. The V end was cut by 1 base, the J end by 8 bases, with 8 bases between. There are 12 residues in the CDR3. This CDR3 is CASSLEHGGYTF. CDR3 nucleotides: TGTGCCAGCAGCTTAGAACACGGCGGCTACACCTTC.

This clonotype was counted only a few times. The chain recombines TRBV2 with TRBJ2-1, with TRBD2 identical over 14 bases. V shed 5 bases and J 8 bases; nucleotides not matched to a gene: 2. CDR1 SNHLY and CDR2 FYNNEI come from the germline V gene. This CDR3 has 14 amino acids. Here the CDR3 DNA reads TGTGCCAGCAGTAGACTAGCGGGAGGGGATGAGCAGTTCTTC. Its protein is CASSRLAGGDEQFF. Complete variable domain (other parts from reference TRBV2 and TRBJ2-1): EPEVTQTPSHQVTQMGQEVILRCVPISNHLYFYWYRQILGQKVEFLVSFYNNEISEKSEIFDDQFSVERPDGSNFTLKIRSTKLEDSAMYFCASSRLAGGDEQFFGPGTRLTVL.